This T cell receptor beta chain was sequenced during a study of response to subunit inactivated influenza vaccine. This clonotype was observed a handful of times. Each CDR3 protein is one row after TCRdb ran MiXCR on the RT-PCR reads. Of about 800,000 distinct CDR3 sequences in the sample, 21% were seen once. Trimming at V came to 3 bases and at J to 8 bases, leaving 7 bases not matched to a gene. The CDR3 length is 13 residues. Germline loops: CDR1 DFQATT, CDR2 SNEGSKA (reference sequence). V usage is TRBV20-1 and J usage is TRBJ1-2, with TRBD1 matching 9 bases. The receptor comes from a man aged 45-65 years who received an inactivated influenza vaccine. The sample here was PBMCs from blood, taken roughly 5 days after vaccination. For the CDR3, the DNA is TGCAGTGCTAGTGACAGGGGGAGCCTCGGCTACACCTTC. This gives the protein CSASDRGSLGYTF.